This entry is about one T cell receptor beta chain. Its antigen remains unknown. The repertoire was sequenced with immunoSEQ multiplex PCR; TCRdb's copy has only in-frame clones and lacks some. The sample contains about 140,000 clones, 85% to 90% of which appear only once. The record originates from a study of T cell responses to AZD1222 COVID-19 vaccine. General study results and limits: All repertoire sampling was performed exclusively after the peak T cell response. Across the whole spike, CD4 TCRs peaked at regions 160-218 and 743-854. In the spike-specific TCR repertoire, nearly half reportedly target unmutated variant regions. White British donors predominated, females outnumbered males, and clonal diversity was possibly underestimated.

This clonotype originated in an adult in good health. The material was peripheral blood, obtained on day 0 of AZD1222 vaccination.

The CDR3 DNA is TGTGCCAGCAGTTTATCAGGGACGTATGGCTACACCTTC. This translates into CASSLSGTYGYTF. The V gene is TRBV27, the J gene TRBJ1-2; maybe TRBD1 (5 bases). The CDR3 covers 13 residues. Germline values: CDR1 MNHEY, CDR2 SMNVEV (reference sequence). Deletions cut 0 bases from V and 5 bases from J, with 7 bases between.